The 18 T cell receptor beta chains below come from one sample, sequenced in a study of ipilimumab plus nivolumab after autologous stem cell transplantation. Assay: immunoSEQ multiplex PCR; the TCRdb copy retains only in-frame clones and omits some. Of some 45,000 clones detected, roughly 90% appear once; the ten largest clones hold approximately 0.87%. The specimen was PBMCs, collected in a trial of ipilimumab plus nivolumab as post-transplant consolidation. The receptors come from a male donor with multiple myeloma.

The V call is TRBV5-1, the J call TRBJ2-7, with 8 bases that match TRBD1. Trimming cost V 0 bases and J 5 bases; bases outside gene matches: 13. Per germline, CDR1 SGHRS and CDR2 YFSETQ. The CDR3 runs 17 residues. This CDR3 is CASSLDPRQGIPHEQYF. In DNA form, the CDR3 reads TGCGCCAGCAGCTTGGACCCACGACAGGGGATCCCCCACGAGCAGTACTTC.

The chain joins TRBV7-3 to TRBJ1-2, with D maybe TRBD1 (5 bases). V was pared by 5 bases and J by 3 bases, with 16 bases between. Germline lookup yields CDR1 SGHTA and CDR2 FQGTGA. This CDR3 is 15 amino acids long. CDR3 protein: CASSPKSGHYYGYTF. The DNA of the CDR3 is TGTGCCAGCAGCCCAAAGAGCGGACACTACTATGGCTACACCTTC.

This chain uses TRBV7-9 with TRBJ2-6; D not resolved. The V end was cut by 1 base, the J end by 1 base, with 5 bases between. CDR1 is SEHNR and CDR2 is FQNEAQ in the germline V gene (reference sequence). This CDR3 has 15 amino acids. The CDR3 nucleotides read TGTGCCAGCAGCTTAGTAGGGTCTGGGGCCAACGTCCTGACTTTC. This encodes CASSLVGSGANVLTF.

The chain combines TRBV6-4 with TRBJ1-2; D remains ambiguous. The CDR3 runs 14 residues. Germline V CDR1 and CDR2: MRHNA, SNTAGT. V gave up 4 bases and J gave up 2 bases, with 11 bases separating them. CDR3 in amino acids: CASSVHASNYGYTF. CDR3 coding DNA: TGTGCCAGCAGTGTCCACGCCAGCAACTATGGCTACACCTTC.

The chain uses TRBV4-1 and TRBJ2-7, with D unresolved. Per the germline V gene, CDR1 is MGHRA and CDR2 is YSYEKL. Between the trimmed V and J ends, which lost 4 bases and 2 bases, there was a span of 15 bases. The CDR3 is made up of 15 amino acids. The CDR3 nucleotides read TGCGCCAGCAGCCTAACCGGACGGACCCCCTACGAGCAGTACTTC. Amino acids: CASSLTGRTPYEQYF.

This clone has more than one count but fewer than ten. V and J are TRBV7-3 and TRBJ1-1; TRBD1 might be the D (6 bases). CDR1 is SGHTA, CDR2 FQGTGA, per germline. CDR3 length: 14 amino acids. Trimming removed 2 bases from V and 4 bases from J, with 11 bases in between. In DNA, the CDR3 is TGTGCCAGCAGCTTATCGGTCAGGGGCACTGAAGCTTTCTTT. Translating gives CASSLSVRGTEAFF. The full variable domain, its missing parts supplied by reference TRBV7-3 and TRBJ1-1, is GAGVSQTPSNKVTEKGKYVELRCDPISGHTALYWYRQSLGQGPEFLIYFQGTGAADDSGLPNDRFFAVRPEGSVSTLKIQRTERGDSAVYLCASSLSVRGTEAFFGQGTRLTVV.

The chain links TRBV4-3 to TRBJ1-2; D ambiguous. Germline values: CDR1 LGHNA, CDR2 YSLEER. The CDR3 spans 16 residues. With 0 bases removed from V and 7 bases from J, the gap between germline ends came to 18 bases. The CDR3 here is CASSQELGVGSRGYTF. The CDR3 DNA reads TGCGCCAGCAGCCAAGAGTTGGGAGTAGGCAGTCGTGGCTACACCTTC.

J is TRBJ2-1 and V is TRBV4-2; TRBD2 aligns across 12 bases. The CDR3 consists of 16 residues. V shed 0 bases and J 4 bases; nucleotides not matched to a gene: 1. The V gene's germline CDR1 is LGHNA and CDR2 YNFKEQ. The CDR3 DNA sequence: TGTGCCAGCAGCCAAGAAGGGACTAGCGGGTACAATGAGCAGTTCTTC. Protein sequence: CASSQEGTSGYNEQFF.

This chain connects TRBV2 to TRBJ1-4, with a tentative D call TRBD1 (6 bases). This CDR3 spans 14 amino acids. Trimming took off 8 bases at V and 10 bases at J, with 20 bases between the two ends. The V gene's germline CDR1 is SNHLY and CDR2 FYNNEI. CDR3 coding DNA: TGTGCCAGCCGTCGGACAGCCAGTACCGTAAAACTGTTTTTT. Amino acids: CASRRTASTVKLFF.

The chain combines TRBV18 with TRBJ2-5; perhaps TRBD2 as D (6 bases). The V gene lost 2 bases and the J gene lost 4 bases, with 14 bases spanning the gap. The CDR3 loop spans 15 amino acids. Germline V gene lookup returns CDR1 KGHSH and CDR2 LQKENI. In DNA form, the CDR3 reads TGTGCCAGCTCACCAGTTTCGGGGGATTCAGAGACCCAGTACTTC. Protein product: CASSPVSGDSETQYF.

The chain uses TRBV6-6 and TRBJ2-3; maybe TRBD2 (7 bases). The CDR3 extends over 14 amino acids. From germline, CDR1 is MNHNY and CDR2 SVGAGI (reference sequence). V lost 2 bases, J lost 3 bases, and 9 bases lay in between. This CDR3 reads CASSYRGGTDTQYF. In DNA, the CDR3 is TGTGCCAGCAGTTACAGGGGGGGAACAGATACGCAGTATTTT.

The gene calls are TRBV4-1 and TRBJ2-1, with D maybe TRBD2 (6 bases). The CDR3 length is 17 residues. Germline V lookup: CDR1 MGHRA, CDR2 YSYEKL. Trimming took 1 base from V and 3 from J, leaving 16 bases between them. The CDR3 coding sequence is TGCGCCAGCAGCCAAGCGTTGGCTAGCGCGAGCTACAATGAGCAGTTCTTC. Encoded protein: CASSQALASASYNEQFF.

V and J are TRBV5-6 and TRBJ1-4, with D hard to call. Germline CDR1 and CDR2: SGHDT and YYEEEE. CDR3 size: 13 residues. V was shortened by 7 bases and J by 2 bases, with 9 bases between the two germline ends. CDR3 region: CASSRVTNEKLFF. In DNA, the CDR3 is TGTGCCAGCTCCCGGGTTACTAATGAAAAACTGTTTTTT.

V usage is TRBV7-2 and J usage is TRBJ2-1; TRBD2 might be the D (5 bases). The CDR3 spans 14 residues. Germline values: CDR1 SGHTA, CDR2 FQGNSA. The germline V and J ends were trimmed by 3 bases and 3 bases, with 9 bases remaining between them. In nucleotides, the CDR3 is TGTGCCAGCAGCTTGGGTAGCGTCTACAATGAGCAGTTCTTC. Its translation is CASSLGSVYNEQFF.

J is TRBJ1-3 and V is TRBV7-2; a possible D gene is TRBD1 (5 bases). Germline-derived CDR1 and CDR2 are SGHTA and FQGNSA. Between the trimmed V and J ends, which lost 1 base and 4 bases, there was a span of 11 bases. CDR3 length: 15 residues. The DNA of the CDR3 is TGTGCCAGCAGCTTAGGGGGGAATGGGGGAAACACCATATATTTT. Amino acids: CASSLGGNGGNTIYF.

The chain is built from TRBV4-1 and TRBJ1-6; D gene unclear. In germline, CDR1 is MGHRA, CDR2 YSYEKL. V lost 0 bases, J lost 3 bases, and 9 bases lay in between. The CDR3 loop spans 16 amino acids. The CDR3 reads CASSQETRDYNSPLHF. CDR3 bases: TGCGCCAGCAGCCAAGAAACCCGGGACTATAATTCACCCCTCCACTTT.

The rearrangement uses TRBV6-4 and TRBJ2-1; 8 bases are a match to TRBD2. Germline CDR1 MRHNA, CDR2 SNTAGT. V gave up 0 bases and J gave up 4 bases; unmatched junction bases: 2. This CDR3 comprises 15 residues. The CDR3 loop reads CASSDSSGEYNEQFF. CDR3 bases: TGTGCCAGCAGTGACTCTAGCGGGGAGTACAATGAGCAGTTCTTC.

The chain employs TRBV5-1 and TRBJ2-5, with D uncertain. V lost 0 bases and J lost 2, with 14 bases in between. The V gene's germline CDR1 is SGHRS and CDR2 YFSETQ. The CDR3 runs 16 residues. CDR3 coding DNA: TGCGCCAGCAGCTTGGCGGTCGGCGGTCTACAAGAGACCCAGTACTTC. It specifies CASSLAVGGLQETQYF.